This T cell receptor (beta chain) stems from a study of Ad26.COV2.S vaccination and SARS-CoV-2 variants. Study outcomes and limitations: Analytic work on TCR breadth and depth might have understated the full extent of total T cell responses.

On this clone: Its target is unknown.

Germline V gives CDR1 SNHLY, CDR2 FYNNEI. The CDR3 has 15 residues. The V end was cut by 5 bases, the J end by 2 bases, with 15 bases between. This table comes from immunoSEQ multiplex PCR, and its TCRdb copy is limited to in-frame clones, with some not included. Of around 170,000 clones in the sample, roughly 85% were seen once. The gene calls are TRBV2 and TRBJ1-1; D remains ambiguous. Sequencing was performed on peripheral blood, taken after recovery from COVID-19. The TCR originated in a human donor who had recovered from COVID-19. The DNA of the CDR3 is TGTGCCAGCAGTCAATCGGCCCCCCCAAACACTGAAGCTTTCTTT. Residues: CASSQSAPPNTEAFF.